This TCR beta chain appears in the sequencing data of a study of Ad26.COV2.S vaccination and SARS-CoV-2 variants. As to treatment: some 20 received Ad26.COV2.S at low or high dose, single or two shots; about 5 received placebo; per-sample allocation not given. Day 63 after the first injection of vaccine or placebo was the sampling time. In Boston, the donor was an adult between 18-55 years of age. In this sample, this clone turned up once. Using immunoSEQ multiplex PCR, the repertoire was profiled, and TCRdb retains in-frame clones only, with some absent. The data contain a few hundred thousand clones, approximately 90% of them singletons. Germline V gene sequence: CDR1 LNHDA, CDR2 SQIVND (reference sequence). Trimming removed 10 bases at V and 3 bases at J, with 13 bases between. CDR3 length: 13 residues.

Source: peripheral blood, taken in a trial of Ad26.COV2.S vaccine versus placebo. The receptor was isolated from a person aged 18 to 59 who received the Ad26.COV2.S COVID-19 vaccine or a placebo. J is TRBJ1-5 and V is TRBV19; D ambiguous. CDR3 sequence: CATTWGFNQPQHF. The CDR3 DNA follows: TGTGCCACTACTTGGGGTTTCAATCAGCCCCAGCATTTT. Combining the CDR3 with reference TRBV19 and TRBJ1-5 gives the whole variable domain DGGITQSPKYLFRKEGQNVTLSCEQNLNHDAMYWYRQDPGQGLRLIYYSQIVNDFQKGDIAEGYSVSREKKESFPLTVTSAQKNPTAFYLCATTWGFNQPQHFGDGTRLSIL.